This T cell receptor beta chain was documented in a study of T cells in Graves' hyperthyroidism and ophthalmopathy. Findings of the study overall: Ophthalmopathy was identified by the model a median around 6.3 months ahead of onset.

What was amplified from RNA transcripts were TCR beta CDR3 regions. The study used the HTBI primer set for a first-round RT-PCR of the TCR CDR3. Each CDR3 protein gets one entry after TCRdb re-called the multiplex PCR reads with MiXCR. Counted here are about 360,000 distinct CDR3 sequences, roughly 13% occurring once; the ten biggest clones make up around a tenth. With a duration under 2 months, the hyperthyroidism was newly diagnosed in patients aged 18 to 65. The PBMCs had their origin in approximately 10 ml of fresh peripheral blood. The CDR3 sequence is 14 residues long. CDR1 LNHDA and CDR2 SQIVND come from the germline V gene (reference sequence). Worth noting for this clonotype: Its specificity is not known. One junction end does not reproduce the germline sequence, and a read error may be involved.

The chain employs TRBV19 and TRBJ1-1; weak D call: TRBD1 (5 bases). This TCR derives from a woman between 18 and 30 years old with Graves' hyperthyroidism. The sample taken for sequencing was blood. In DNA, the CDR3 is TGTGCCAGTAGTGCAGGGAGGGGAAACACTAAAGCTTTCTTT. Encoded protein: CASSAGRGNTKAFF.